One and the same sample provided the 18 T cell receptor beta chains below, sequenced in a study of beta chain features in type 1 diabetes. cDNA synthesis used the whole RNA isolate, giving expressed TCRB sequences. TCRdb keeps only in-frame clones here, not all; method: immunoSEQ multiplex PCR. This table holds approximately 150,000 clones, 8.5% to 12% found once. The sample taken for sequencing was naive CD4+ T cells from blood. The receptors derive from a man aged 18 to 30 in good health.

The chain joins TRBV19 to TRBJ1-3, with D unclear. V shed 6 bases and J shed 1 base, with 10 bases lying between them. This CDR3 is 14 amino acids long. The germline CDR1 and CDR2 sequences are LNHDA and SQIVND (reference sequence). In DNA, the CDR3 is TGTGCCAGTAGGGCCCTCTTGTCTGGAAACACCATATATTTT. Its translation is CASRALLSGNTIYF.

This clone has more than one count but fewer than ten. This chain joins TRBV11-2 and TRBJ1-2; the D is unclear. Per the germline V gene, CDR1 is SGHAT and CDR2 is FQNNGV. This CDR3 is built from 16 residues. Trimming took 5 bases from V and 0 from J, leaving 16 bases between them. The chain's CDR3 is CASSTTLGQANYGYTF. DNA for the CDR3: TGTGCCAGCAGCACGACCTTGGGCCAGGCTAACTATGGCTACACCTTC.

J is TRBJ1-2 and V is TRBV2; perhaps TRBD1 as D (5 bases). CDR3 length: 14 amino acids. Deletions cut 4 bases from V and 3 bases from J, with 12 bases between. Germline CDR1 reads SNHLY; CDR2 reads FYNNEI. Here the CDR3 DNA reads TGTGCCAGCAGTGTACAAGGAGGGGACTATGGCTACACCTTC. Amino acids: CASSVQGGDYGYTF.

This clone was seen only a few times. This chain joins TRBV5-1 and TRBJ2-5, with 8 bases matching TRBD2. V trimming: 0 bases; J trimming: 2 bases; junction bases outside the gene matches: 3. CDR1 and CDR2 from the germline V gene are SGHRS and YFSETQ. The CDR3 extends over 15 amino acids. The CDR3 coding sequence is TGCGCCAGCAGCTTGGGGCCGGGGGGGCAAGAGACCCAGTACTTC. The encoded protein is CASSLGPGGQETQYF.

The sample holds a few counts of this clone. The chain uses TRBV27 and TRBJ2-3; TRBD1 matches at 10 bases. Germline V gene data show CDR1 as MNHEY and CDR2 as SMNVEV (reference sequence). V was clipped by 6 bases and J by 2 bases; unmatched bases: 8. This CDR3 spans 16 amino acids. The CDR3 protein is CASRAGTGAPTDTQYF. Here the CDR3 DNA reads TGTGCCAGCAGAGCCGGGACAGGGGCCCCCACAGATACGCAGTATTTT.

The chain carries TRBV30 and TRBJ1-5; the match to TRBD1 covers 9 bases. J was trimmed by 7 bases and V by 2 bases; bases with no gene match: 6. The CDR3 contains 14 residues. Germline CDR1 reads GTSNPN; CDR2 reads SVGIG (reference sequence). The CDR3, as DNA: TGTGCCTGGAGTCCGGGACAGGGAAACCAGCCCCAGCATTTT. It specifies CAWSPGQGNQPQHF. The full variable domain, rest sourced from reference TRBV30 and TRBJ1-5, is SQTIHQWPATLVQPVGSPLSLECTVEGTSNPNLYWYRQAAGRGLQLLFYSVGIGQISSEVPQNLSASRPQDRQFILSSKKLLLSDSGFYLCAWSPGQGNQPQHFGDGTRLSIL.

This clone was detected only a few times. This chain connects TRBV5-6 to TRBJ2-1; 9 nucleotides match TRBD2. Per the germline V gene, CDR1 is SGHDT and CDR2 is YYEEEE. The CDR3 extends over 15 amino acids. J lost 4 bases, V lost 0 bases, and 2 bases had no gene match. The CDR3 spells CASSLGLAEYNEQFF. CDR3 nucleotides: TGTGCCAGCAGCTTGGGACTAGCGGAATACAATGAGCAGTTCTTC.

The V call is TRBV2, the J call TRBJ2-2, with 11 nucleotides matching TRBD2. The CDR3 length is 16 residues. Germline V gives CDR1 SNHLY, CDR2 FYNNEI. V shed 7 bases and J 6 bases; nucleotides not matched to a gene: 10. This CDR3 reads CASTFLAGGIAGELFF. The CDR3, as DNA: TGTGCCAGCACCTTCCTAGCGGGGGGCATCGCCGGGGAGCTGTTTTTT.

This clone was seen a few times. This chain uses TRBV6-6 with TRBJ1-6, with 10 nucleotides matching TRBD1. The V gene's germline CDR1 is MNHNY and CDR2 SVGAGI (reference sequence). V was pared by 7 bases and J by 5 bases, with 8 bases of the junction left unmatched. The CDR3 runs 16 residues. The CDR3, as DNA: TGTGCCAGCACCACGACCGGGACAGGGGATAATTCACCCCTCCACTTT. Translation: CASTTTGTGDNSPLHF.

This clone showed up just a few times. CDR3 bases: TGTGCCTGGAGTGTACAACCCCCGGGTCAGGGGGCCAAAAACATTCAGTACTTC. Its protein is CAWSVQPPGQGAKNIQYF. This chain joins TRBV30 and TRBJ2-4; maybe TRBD1 (6 bases). Germline CDR1 reads GTSNPN; CDR2 reads SVGIG (reference sequence). This CDR3 region has 18 residues. V lost 0 bases and J lost 1, with 19 bases in between.

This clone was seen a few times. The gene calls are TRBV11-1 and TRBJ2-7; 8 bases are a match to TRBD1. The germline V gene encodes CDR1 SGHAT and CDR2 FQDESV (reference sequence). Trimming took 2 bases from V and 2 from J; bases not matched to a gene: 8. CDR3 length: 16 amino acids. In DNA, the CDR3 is TGTGCCAGCAGCTTACCCAGGACAGGGCAGGCCTACGAGCAGTACTTC. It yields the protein CASSLPRTGQAYEQYF.

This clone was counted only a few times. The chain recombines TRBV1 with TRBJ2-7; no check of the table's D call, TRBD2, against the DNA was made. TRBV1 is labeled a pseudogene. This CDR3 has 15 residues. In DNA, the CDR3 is TGCACCAGCAGCCAATTGGAACTAGGCTCCTACGAGCAGTACTTC. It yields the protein CTSSQLELGSYEQYF.

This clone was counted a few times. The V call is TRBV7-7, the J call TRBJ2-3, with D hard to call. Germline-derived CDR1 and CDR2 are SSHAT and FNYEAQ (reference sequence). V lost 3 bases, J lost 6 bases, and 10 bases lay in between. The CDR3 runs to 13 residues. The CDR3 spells CASSFDGVDTQYF. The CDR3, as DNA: TGTGCCAGCAGCTTTGACGGAGTTGATACGCAGTATTTT.

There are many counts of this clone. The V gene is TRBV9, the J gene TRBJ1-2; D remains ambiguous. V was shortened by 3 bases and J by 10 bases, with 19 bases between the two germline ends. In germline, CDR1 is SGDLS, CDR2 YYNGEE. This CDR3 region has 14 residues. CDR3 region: CASSASEGAHLYTF. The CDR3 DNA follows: TGTGCCAGCAGCGCGTCAGAGGGCGCCCACCTCTACACCTTC.

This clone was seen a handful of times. This chain's CDR3 is CASSFGGTENIQYF. The CDR3 coding sequence is TGTGCCAGCAGCTTTGGGGGCACGGAAAACATTCAGTACTTC. The chain carries TRBV11-2 and TRBJ2-4, with D perhaps matching TRBD1 (6 bases). The CDR3 is made up of 14 amino acids. Deletions cut 3 bases from V and 5 bases from J, with 11 bases between. Germline V gene data show CDR1 as SGHAT and CDR2 as FQNNGV.

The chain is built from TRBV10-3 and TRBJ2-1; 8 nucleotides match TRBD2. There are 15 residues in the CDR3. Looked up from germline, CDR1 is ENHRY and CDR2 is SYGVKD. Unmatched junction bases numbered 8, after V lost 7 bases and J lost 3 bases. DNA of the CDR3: TGTGCCATCAAAGGTAGCGGGGCTCACTACAATGAGCAGTTCTTC. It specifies CAIKGSGAHYNEQFF.

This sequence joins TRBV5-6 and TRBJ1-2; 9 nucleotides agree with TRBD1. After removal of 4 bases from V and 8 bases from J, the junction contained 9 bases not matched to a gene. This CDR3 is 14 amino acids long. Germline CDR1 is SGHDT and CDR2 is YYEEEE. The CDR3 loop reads CASSLRGQGWGYTF. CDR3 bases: TGTGCCAGCAGCCTACGGGGACAGGGCTGGGGCTACACCTTC.

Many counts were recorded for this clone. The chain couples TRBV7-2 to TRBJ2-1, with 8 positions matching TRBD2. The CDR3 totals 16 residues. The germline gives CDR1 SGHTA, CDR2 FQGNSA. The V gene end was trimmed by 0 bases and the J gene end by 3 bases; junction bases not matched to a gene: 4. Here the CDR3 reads CASSLAQRGSYNEQFF. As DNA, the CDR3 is TGTGCCAGCAGCTTAGCGCAGCGGGGGAGCTACAATGAGCAGTTCTTC.